The 27 T cell receptor beta chains presented below share a single source sample, sequenced in a study of radiation and T cells in renal cell carcinoma. Generated by immunoSEQ multiplex PCR, the TCRdb table keeps only in-frame clones and is missing some. This table has about 130,000 clones, roughly 84% appearing once. Indicated time point: baseline pretreatment blood. Treatment specified: 15 Gy SBRT to primary tumor, nephrectomy 4 weeks later. The specimen comprised blood, sampled from a patient whose treatment included radiotherapy and nephrectomy. These receptors came from a woman in her fifties or sixties with renal cell carcinoma.

The chain joins TRBV7-9 to TRBJ2-1, with no clear D. CDR1 SEHNR and CDR2 FQNEAQ come from the germline V gene (reference sequence). Trimming stripped 5 bases from V and 5 bases from J, with 7 bases between. The CDR3 runs to 12 residues. CDR3 sequence: CASSRQDNEQFF. In nucleotides, the CDR3 is TGTGCCAGCAGCCGACAAGACAATGAGCAGTTCTTC.

The rearrangement uses TRBV7-2 and TRBJ2-5; 9 bases map to TRBD1. Trimming cost V 3 bases and J 5 bases; bases outside gene matches: 7. The CDR3 consists of 15 residues. Germline V CDR1 and CDR2: SGHTA, FQGNSA. This CDR3 is CASSFDRGFEETQYF. CDR3 DNA: TGTGCCAGCAGCTTCGACAGGGGGTTCGAGGAGACCCAGTACTTC.

The chain carries TRBV7-9 and TRBJ1-2; D is uncertain. With 1 base removed from V and 10 bases from J, the gap between germline ends came to 10 bases. Germline CDR1 is SEHNR and CDR2 is FQNEAQ (reference sequence). The CDR3 has 12 amino acids. This chain's CDR3 is CASSLDASHYTF. CDR3 DNA: TGTGCCAGCAGCTTAGATGCCAGTCACTACACCTTC.

This chain uses TRBV6-6 with TRBJ1-2; TRBD1 might be the D (6 bases). The CDR3 length is 13 residues. V dropped 5 bases and J dropped 5 bases, with 12 bases sitting between them. CDR1 MNHNY and CDR2 SVGAGI come from the germline V gene (reference sequence). This CDR3 is CASSDAGEYGYTF. The DNA of the CDR3 is TGTGCCAGCAGTGACGCAGGGGAATATGGCTACACCTTC.

This clone was seen once. For the CDR3, the DNA is TGTGCCAGCAGCTTAGTTCCCAGTAGACTCCCTGGGTCCTACGAGCAGTACTTC. The encoded protein is CASSLVPSRLPGSYEQYF. The J gene is TRBJ2-7, the V gene TRBV7-8, with D uncertain. CDR3 length: 18 amino acids. The germline gives CDR1 SGHVS, CDR2 FQNEAQ. Trimming removed 1 base from V and 1 base from J, with 20 bases in between.

V is TRBV11-3 and J is TRBJ2-1, with a possible D match to TRBD2 (6 bases). This CDR3 has 15 residues. Germline loops: CDR1 SGHNT, CDR2 YENEEA. Deletions cut 2 bases from V and 4 bases from J, with 12 bases between. DNA for the CDR3: TGTGCCAGCAGCTTAAGTTCCGGGACTTACAATGAGCAGTTCTTC. It codes for CASSLSSGTYNEQFF.

The chain carries TRBV30 and TRBJ2-3; D not certain. CDR1 GTSNPN and CDR2 SVGIG come from the germline V gene (reference sequence). Trimming cost V 1 base and J 5 bases, with 13 bases left between them. The CDR3 consists of 14 residues. The CDR3 DNA follows: TGTGCCTGGAGTGCGGGTGGGGATGGAGATACGCAGTATTTT. It specifies CAWSAGGDGDTQYF.

J is TRBJ1-1 and V is TRBV7-9; TRBD1 is a possible D gene (6 bases). The V and J ends lost 6 bases and 1 base respectively, with 9 bases between them. Germline V CDR1 and CDR2: SEHNR, FQNEAQ (reference sequence). This CDR3 is built from 13 residues. The CDR3 DNA is TGTGCCAGCAGTCGACAGGAGAACACTGAAGCTTTCTTT. It encodes CASSRQENTEAFF.

This clone was seen more than once but under ten times. Sequence at one end of the junction differs from germline and may be a read error. This chain joins TRBV30 and TRBJ1-2; D is unresolved. The V gene's germline CDR1 is GTSNPN and CDR2 SVGIG (reference sequence). The CDR3 is made up of 12 amino acids. In DNA form, the CDR3 reads TGCGCCCTGAGCCTCCTTAACTATGGCTACACCTTC. This codes for CALSLLNYGYTF.

The chain is built from TRBV6-5 and TRBJ1-5; D remains unclear. Germline CDR1 and CDR2: MNHEY and SVGAGI. Trimming removed 6 bases from V and 0 bases from J, with 12 bases in between. The CDR3 totals 15 residues. DNA of the CDR3: TGTGCCAGCAGGCCGCCGGGAAGTAGCAATCAGCCCCAGCATTTT. This encodes CASRPPGSSNQPQHF.

This sequence joins TRBV5-1 and TRBJ1-1; tentative D call: TRBD1 (6 bases). Germline loops: CDR1 SGHRS, CDR2 YFSETQ. V was shortened by 0 bases and J by 11 bases, with 14 bases between the two germline ends. The CDR3 runs to 13 residues. The CDR3 DNA follows: TGCGCCAGCAGCTTGGAACGGGGGCGGGCGGCTTTCTTT. Its translation is CASSLERGRAAFF. Variable domain in full (rest from reference TRBV5-1 and TRBJ1-1): KAGVTQTPRYLIKTRGQQVTLSCSPISGHRSVSWYQQTPGQGLQFLFEYFSETQRNKGNFPGRFSGRQFSNSRSEMNVSTLELGDSALYLCASSLERGRAAFFGQGTRLTVV.

The CDR3 DNA sequence: TGCGCCAGCAGTTGGGACAATGCAACTAATGAAAAACTGTTTTTT. Encoded protein: CASSWDNATNEKLFF. The chain employs TRBV23-1 and TRBJ1-4, with D possibly TRBD1 on 6 matching bases. TRBV23-1 is treated as an ORF (open reading frame) with a function not yet certain. Trimming pared 5 bases from V and 0 bases from J, leaving 10 bases between. The CDR3 length is 15 residues.

The count of this clone is one. V gene TRBV5-1 combines with J gene TRBJ2-5, with 10 positions matching TRBD2. J gave up 1 base and V 5 bases, and 2 bases lay outside the gene matches. Germline values: CDR1 SGHRS, CDR2 YFSETQ. This CDR3 is built from 14 residues. CDR3 bases: TGCGCCAGCAGGTTAGCGGGGGGCCAAGAGACCCAGTACTTC. Translation gives CASRLAGGQETQYF. Filled out from reference TRBV5-1 and TRBJ2-5, the complete variable domain reads KAGVTQTPRYLIKTRGQQVTLSCSPISGHRSVSWYQQTPGQGLQFLFEYFSETQRNKGNFPGRFSGRQFSNSRSEMNVSTLELGDSALYLCASRLAGGQETQYFGPGTRLLVL.

The chain has TRBV9 and TRBJ2-7, with 7 nucleotides matching TRBD2. Germline lookup yields CDR1 SGDLS and CDR2 YYNGEE. J lost 0 bases, V lost 3 bases, and 3 bases had no gene match. The CDR3 is made up of 14 amino acids. CDR3 nucleotide sequence: TGTGCCAGCAGCGCGCGGGGGAACTCCTACGAGCAGTACTTC. Encoded protein: CASSARGNSYEQYF.

The chain joins TRBV15 to TRBJ2-7, with D perhaps TRBD1 or TRBD2 (5 bases each). Germline V gene sequence: CDR1 LNHNV, CDR2 YYDKDF (reference sequence). The CDR3 has 14 amino acids. V was clipped by 0 bases and J by 6 bases, with 12 bases between them. The DNA of the CDR3 is TGTGCCACCAGCAGAGATCTCTCAGGGAGCGAGCAGTACTTC. Translated: CATSRDLSGSEQYF.

The chain is built from TRBV6-5 and TRBJ1-4, with 8 bases identical to TRBD1. Germline V gene sequence: CDR1 MNHEY, CDR2 SVGAGI. This CDR3 comprises 15 residues. With 4 bases clipped from V and 8 bases from J, the junction kept 9 bases outside the gene matches. The CDR3 here is CASSFLTGGREKLFF. In DNA, the CDR3 is TGTGCCAGCAGTTTCCTCACAGGGGGGCGCGAAAAACTGTTTTTT.

This rearrangement joins TRBV6-5 to TRBJ2-7; 7 bases line up with TRBD1. The ends lost 3 bases at V and 6 bases at J; junction bases unmatched: 11. The CDR3 runs to 15 residues. Germline lookup yields CDR1 MNHEY and CDR2 SVGAGI. The CDR3 DNA follows: TGTGCCAGCAGTTATCAGGGGGTGATAGTGGGCGAGCAGTACTTC. The encoded protein is CASSYQGVIVGEQYF.

This clone has a handful of counts. The chain recombines TRBV5-1 with TRBJ1-3; no firm D call. Germline V gene sequence: CDR1 SGHRS, CDR2 YFSETQ. This CDR3 has 15 residues. The germline V and J ends were trimmed by 0 bases and 0 bases, with 7 bases remaining between them. This CDR3 reads CASSLEAHSGNTIYF. In DNA form, the CDR3 reads TGCGCCAGCAGCTTGGAGGCCCACTCTGGAAACACCATATATTTT.

In its sample, this clone was seen once. Written as DNA, the CDR3 is TGTGCCAGCAGCCGACTTGGACTAGCGGGGGGGAGAACCTACGAGCAGTACTTC. This gives the protein CASSRLGLAGGRTYEQYF. This chain connects TRBV11-2 to TRBJ2-7; 15 bases line up with TRBD2. The CDR3 covers 18 residues. V dropped 5 bases and J dropped 2; count of bases not matched to a gene: 10. The V gene's germline CDR1 is SGHAT and CDR2 FQNNGV.

V usage is TRBV25-1 and J usage is TRBJ1-2; D unresolved. CDR1 is MGHDK and CDR2 is SYGVNS in the germline V gene. CDR3 length: 14 amino acids. V was shortened by 2 bases and J by 8 bases, with 15 bases between the two germline ends. In DNA form, the CDR3 reads TGTGCCAGCAGTGAACCCGGACCAACCGGGGGCTACACCTTC. Translation gives CASSEPGPTGGYTF.

The chain combines TRBV5-1 with TRBJ1-1; weak D call: TRBD1 (6 bases). This CDR3 contains 15 residues. V lost 1 base and J 3 bases, leaving 13 bases between the germline ends. The germline V gene has CDR1 SGHRS and CDR2 YFSETQ. The CDR3 here is CASSLLGAVYTEAFF. The CDR3 DNA reads TGCGCCAGCAGCTTGTTGGGGGCGGTGTACACTGAAGCTTTCTTT.

V is TRBV6-4 and J is TRBJ2-1, with 7 bases matching TRBD2. The CDR3 has 15 residues. Germline V lookup: CDR1 MRHNA, CDR2 SNTAGT. V shed 3 bases and J 10 bases; nucleotides not matched to a gene: 12. CDR3 coding DNA: TGTGCCAGCAGTGAGGAAGTAGCGGGTATTCGGGAGCAGTTCTTC. Its translation: CASSEEVAGIREQFF.

The chain employs TRBV10-3 and TRBJ2-7; D is ambiguous. Trimming shortened V by 3 bases and J by 2 bases, and 5 bases separated the two germline ends. Germline V lookup: CDR1 ENHRY, CDR2 SYGVKD. The CDR3 totals 12 residues. The CDR3 loop is CAISDVPYEQYF. The CDR3 DNA reads TGTGCCATCAGTGATGTTCCCTACGAGCAGTACTTC.

This chain uses TRBV29-1 with TRBJ2-5, with D possibly being TRBD1 (7 bases). Trimming removed 4 bases from V and 4 bases from J, with 16 bases in between. The V gene's germline CDR1 is SQVTM and CDR2 ANQGSEA. This CDR3 comprises 14 residues. The CDR3 nucleotides read TGCAGCGTTGCCGCAGGGGGACTGGGAGAGACCCAGTACTTC. Encoded protein: CSVAAGGLGETQYF.

This clone has just a few counts. The rearrangement uses TRBV13 and TRBJ1-2, with D possibly TRBD1 on 6 matching bases. The CDR3 length is 15 residues. Trimming cost V 5 bases and J 7 bases, with 20 bases left between them. CDR1 is PRHDT, CDR2 FYEKMQ, per germline (reference sequence). The CDR3 bases are TGTGCCAGCAGCACCGGATGGGGGCGAGATTCTGGCTACACCTTC. Its protein product is CASSTGWGRDSGYTF.

The DNA for the CDR3 is TGTGCCAGCAGTTCCCAAGACTACGAGCAGTACTTC. It codes for CASSSQDYEQYF. J is TRBJ2-7 and V is TRBV5-6; no firm D call. V was clipped by 5 bases and J by 3 bases, with 9 bases between them. CDR3 length equals 12 residues. Germline CDR1 is SGHDT and CDR2 is YYEEEE.

V usage is TRBV6-5 and J usage is TRBJ1-1, with unresolved D. Germline CDR1 MNHEY, CDR2 SVGAGI. This CDR3 spans 14 amino acids. The V end lost 2 bases, the J end lost 5 bases, and 12 bases lay between the germline ends. CDR3 bases: TGTGCCAGCAGTTACGCGCGGGCGGGGACTGAAGCTTTCTTT. As protein: CASSYARAGTEAFF.